These 30 T cell receptor beta chains came from one sample sequenced in a study of cytomegalovirus exposure and HLA in healthy donors. 13 Jbeta primers and 60 Vbeta primers were used for the PCR. The assay was immunoSEQ multiplex PCR, and TCRdb's table has in-frame clones only and misses some. The top ten clones hold around 11% of a sample with around 150,000 clones, 82% of them seen once. Specimen: PBMCs. These TCRs come from a man aged 50 to 59 in good health and CMV-seropositive.

V gene TRBV19 combines with J gene TRBJ2-7; 7 positions match TRBD1. The CDR3 is 13 amino acids. Losses at the gene ends were 5 bases for V and 3 bases for J; bases not matched to a gene: 4. The germline CDR1 and CDR2 sequences are LNHDA and SQIVND (reference sequence). CDR3 in amino acids: CASSPGTDYEQYF. As DNA, the CDR3 is TGTGCCAGTAGTCCCGGGACAGACTACGAGCAGTACTTC.

The CDR3 here is CASRKPLDRKETQYF. The CDR3 nucleotides are TGTGCCAGCAGAAAGCCCCTCGACAGGAAAGAGACCCAGTACTTC. The genes are TRBV21-1 and TRBJ2-5; TRBD1 is the table's D call and was not checked against the DNA. TRBV21-1 is marked as a pseudogene. The CDR3 consists of 15 residues.

V and J are TRBV2 and TRBJ2-3, with 8 bases that match TRBD1. Germline CDR1 SNHLY, CDR2 FYNNEI. Trimming removed 1 base from V and 4 bases from J; junction bases left unmatched: 4. The CDR3 sequence is 15 residues long. Written as DNA, the CDR3 is TGTGCCAGCAGTGAAGATCAGGGGGCTTCAGATACGCAGTATTTT. Amino acid sequence: CASSEDQGASDTQYF.

CDR3 residues: CAWSALQGADTQYF. CDR3 bases: TGTGCCTGGAGTGCACTACAGGGGGCAGATACGCAGTATTTT. The rearrangement uses TRBV30 and TRBJ2-3; 8 bases match TRBD1. CDR1 is GTSNPN and CDR2 is SVGIG in the germline V gene (reference sequence). V shed 1 base, J shed 4 bases, and the junction held 4 bases outside the gene matches. The CDR3 loop spans 14 amino acids.

This clone was found many times. This chain joins TRBV7-2 and TRBJ2-3; 7 bases line up with TRBD2. J lost 2 bases, V lost 1 base, and 3 bases had no gene match. The CDR3 loop spans 15 amino acids. From germline, CDR1 is SGHTA and CDR2 FQGNSA. CDR3 DNA sequence: TGTGCCAGCAGCTTAGTGGGGGGGTCCACAGATACGCAGTATTTT. Amino acid sequence: CASSLVGGSTDTQYF.

The chain links TRBV6-5 to TRBJ2-5; TRBD2 agrees at 11 bases. The CDR3 runs to 15 residues. The germline V gene encodes CDR1 MNHEY and CDR2 SVGAGI. The ends lost 4 bases at V and 11 bases at J; junction bases unmatched: 12. CDR3 nucleotides: TGTGCCAGCAGTTGGATAGTAGCGGGAGGGGGGGAGCAGTACTTC. Its translation is CASSWIVAGGGEQYF.

V usage is TRBV5-1 and J usage is TRBJ1-4; 7 bases are a match to TRBD1. This CDR3 is built from 17 residues. V shed 0 bases and J 0 bases; nucleotides not matched to a gene: 5. The V gene's germline CDR1 is SGHRS and CDR2 YFSETQ. The CDR3 region is CASSLVARGATNEKLFF. The DNA of the CDR3 is TGCGCCAGCAGCTTGGTGGCCAGGGGGGCAACTAATGAAAAACTGTTTTTT.

The rearrangement joins TRBV11-2 to TRBJ2-7; D not certain. V was trimmed by 1 base and J by 3 bases, leaving 13 bases between them. CDR3 size: 15 residues. CDR1 is SGHAT and CDR2 is FQNNGV in the germline V gene. The CDR3 nucleotides read TGTGCCAGCAGCTTAGGTCTGGCGGTCGACTACGAGCAGTACTTC. Translating gives CASSLGLAVDYEQYF.

The chain combines TRBV19 with TRBJ1-6; 8 bases match TRBD1. Germline loops: CDR1 LNHDA, CDR2 SQIVND (reference sequence). J lost 6 bases, V lost 4 bases, and 2 bases had no gene match. The CDR3 length is 14 residues. The CDR3 DNA is TGTGCCAGTAGTAATACAGGGGGTAATTCACCCCTCCACTTT. Translating gives CASSNTGGNSPLHF. Complete variable domain (other parts from reference TRBV19 and TRBJ1-6): DGGITQSPKYLFRKEGQNVTLSCEQNLNHDAMYWYRQDPGQGLRLIYYSQIVNDFQKGDIAEGYSVSREKKESFPLTVTSAQKNPTAFYLCASSNTGGNSPLHFGNGTRLTVT.

The J gene is TRBJ2-5, the V gene TRBV14; D is possibly TRBD1 (6 bases). Germline-derived CDR1 and CDR2 are SGHDN and FVKESK. Trimming stripped 4 bases from V and 1 base from J, with 13 bases between. This CDR3 has 15 amino acids. The DNA for the CDR3 is TGTGCCAGCAGCCTACAGGGCCCACGCCAAGAGACCCAGTACTTC. Translating gives CASSLQGPRQETQYF.

This clone was detected only once. At the DNA level, this CDR3 is encoded by other sequences in the same sample as well. The rearrangement uses TRBV7-2 and TRBJ2-7, with D unclear. The CDR3 sequence is 11 residues long. V lost 4 bases and J lost 3, with 4 bases in between. Per germline, CDR1 SGHTA and CDR2 FQGNSA. The CDR3 spells CASSSHYEQYF. CDR3 in DNA: TGTGCCAGCAGCTCACACTACGAGCAGTACTTC.

The chain links TRBV7-6 to TRBJ2-1, with 7 bases matching TRBD2. The CDR3 totals 16 residues. Germline CDR1 reads SGHVS; CDR2 reads FNYEAQ. J gave up 4 bases and V 0 bases, and 6 bases lay outside the gene matches. The CDR3 DNA reads as TGTGCCAGCAGCTTAGCGGTGGCGGGGGAGTACAATGAGCAGTTCTTC. Protein: CASSLAVAGEYNEQFF.

This clone was seen a single time. Germline and junction disagree at one end, which may indicate a read error. The sample has other DNA sequences that encode this CDR3 too. This chain links TRBV5-4 with TRBJ2-7, with TRBD2 identical over 15 bases. This CDR3 is built from 18 residues. Germline CDR1 SGHNT, CDR2 YYREEE (reference sequence). The CDR3, as DNA: TGTGCCAGTAGCTTGATCGGACTAGCGGGAGGGTCCGCCTACGAGCAGTACTTC. Translating it yields CASSLIGLAGGSAYEQYF.

The V call is TRBV5-1, the J call TRBJ1-2, with 7 bases identical to TRBD1. Germline V gives CDR1 SGHRS, CDR2 YFSETQ. The V segment lost 2 bases and the J segment 6 bases; nucleotides outside the gene matches: 4. CDR3 length equals 13 residues. The DNA for the CDR3 is TGCGCCAGCAGCTTCACAGGGGCGGATGGCTACACCTTC. This sequence encodes CASSFTGADGYTF. The full variable domain, with the rest looked up from reference TRBV5-1 and TRBJ1-2, is KAGVTQTPRYLIKTRGQQVTLSCSPISGHRSVSWYQQTPGQGLQFLFEYFSETQRNKGNFPGRFSGRQFSNSRSEMNVSTLELGDSALYLCASSFTGADGYTFGSGTRLTVV.

A note on this clone: At one end, the junction sequence differs from germline, possibly due to a read error. This sample also contains other DNA sequences that code for the same CDR3. The chain employs TRBV25-1 and TRBJ1-4; possibly TRBD1 for D (5 bases). CDR1 and CDR2 (germline): MGHDK, SYGVNS. The length of the CDR3 is 15 residues. The CDR3 reads CASSDLQGTNEKLFF. CDR3 in DNA: TGTGCCAGCAGTGATCTGCAGGGCACTAATGAAAAACTGTTTTTC.

This chain uses TRBV7-3 with TRBJ2-3, with D maybe TRBD2 (6 bases). The ends were cut back, 2 bases at V and 4 bases at J, with 13 bases in the middle. The CDR3 is made up of 15 amino acids. Germline loops: CDR1 SGHTA, CDR2 FQGTGA. CDR3 amino acids: CASSLRGIKADTQYF. For the CDR3, the DNA is TGTGCCAGCAGCTTACGGGGGATTAAGGCAGATACGCAGTATTTT.

The chain joins TRBV15 to TRBJ2-7; 11 bases fit TRBD1. Losses at the gene ends were 5 bases for V and 2 bases for J; bases not matched to a gene: 2. CDR3 size: 14 residues. Germline V gives CDR1 LNHNV, CDR2 YYDKDF (reference sequence). Written as DNA, the CDR3 is TGTGCCACCAGCGGGGGACAGGGGGCCTACGAGCAGTACTTC. It specifies CATSGGQGAYEQYF.

The rearrangement uses TRBV28 and TRBJ2-7; TRBD2 might be the D (6 bases). The V end lost 3 bases, the J end lost 6 bases, and 12 bases lay between the germline ends. This CDR3 has 13 residues. CDR1 is MDHEN, CDR2 SYDVKM, per germline. As DNA, the CDR3 is TGTGCCAGCAGTTTCCCGGGACTCGGCGAGCAGTACTTC. Its translation is CASSFPGLGEQYF.

The rearrangement joins TRBV18 to TRBJ2-6, with 7 bases aligning to TRBD1. The germline CDR1 and CDR2 sequences are KGHSH and LQKENI. V was clipped by 1 base and J by 0 bases; unmatched bases: 6. This CDR3 contains 18 residues. The CDR3, as DNA: TGTGCCAGCTCACCACAGGGGGCCGTAAGCTCTGGGGCCAACGTCCTGACTTTC. This encodes CASSPQGAVSSGANVLTF.

The chain employs TRBV7-9 and TRBJ1-1; D gene ambiguous. CDR3 length equals 14 residues. Germline CDR1 is SEHNR and CDR2 is FQNEAQ (reference sequence). With 6 bases removed from V and 5 bases from J, the gap between germline ends came to 16 bases. The CDR3 region is CASSLQSGSTEAFF. The CDR3 coding sequence is TGTGCCAGCAGTCTCCAGTCCGGGAGTACTGAAGCTTTCTTT.

CDR3 nucleotides: TGCGCCAGCAGCCAAGATCGGATGGGCGGGGGTATCACCGGGGAGCTGTTTTTT. Its translation: CASSQDRMGGGITGELFF. The chain employs TRBV4-3 and TRBJ2-2; 7 nucleotides agree with TRBD2. Per germline, CDR1 LGHNA and CDR2 YSLEER. J gave up 4 bases and V 0 bases, and 11 bases lay outside the gene matches. The CDR3 loop spans 18 amino acids.

This clone was observed a handful of times. This chain connects TRBV28 to TRBJ1-1; D possibly corresponds to TRBD1 (6 bases). In germline, CDR1 is MDHEN, CDR2 SYDVKM. The CDR3 is made up of 12 amino acids. V was shortened by 7 bases and J by 8 bases, with 14 bases between the two germline ends. The CDR3 nucleotides read TGTGCCAGCAACAGGGCGTCTACAGAAGCTTTCTTT. It specifies CASNRASTEAFF.

This clone was picked up a small number of times. The V and J genes are TRBV11-1 and TRBJ2-7, with 9 nucleotides matching TRBD1. The CDR3 consists of 15 residues. The V and J ends lost 1 base and 3 bases, in that order; junction bases with no gene match: 4. Germline V CDR1 and CDR2: SGHAT, FQDESV (reference sequence). In DNA, the CDR3 is TGTGCCAGCAGCTTAGTCCCGGGACAGGGCTACGAGCAGTACTTC. Amino acid sequence: CASSLVPGQGYEQYF.

The V call is TRBV29-1, the J call TRBJ2-7; 7 bases agree with TRBD2. The V and J ends lost 7 bases and 3 bases, in that order; junction bases with no gene match: 9. Germline V gene data show CDR1 as SQVTM and CDR2 as ANQGSEA. The CDR3 length is 13 residues. The DNA of the CDR3 is TGCAGCGCCCTTGGGGGGGTCGGCTACGAGCAGTACTTC. This sequence encodes CSALGGVGYEQYF.

A single count supports this clone. The CDR3 nucleotides are TGCGCCAGCAGCCAACCCCCGGGAGGAGCTAGCGGGGGCAACCAAGAGACCCAGTACTTC. Translation: CASSQPPGGASGGNQETQYF. The chain employs TRBV4-3 and TRBJ2-5; 10 nucleotides line up with TRBD2. Germline V lookup: CDR1 LGHNA, CDR2 YSLEER. This CDR3 contains 20 residues. The V gene end was trimmed by 2 bases and the J gene end by 0 bases; junction bases not matched to a gene: 15.

With respect to this clone: Other DNA sequences of this sample code for an identical CDR3. The chain has TRBV28 and TRBJ1-5, with D perhaps TRBD1 (6 bases). V was shortened by 6 bases and J by 2 bases, with 14 bases between the two germline ends. The CDR3 runs to 15 residues. CDR1 is MDHEN, CDR2 SYDVKM, per germline. In DNA form, the CDR3 reads TGTGCCAGCAGAAAGCAGGGGTCGGGCAATCAGCCCCAGCATTTT. Its translation is CASRKQGSGNQPQHF.

The chain uses TRBV6-1 and TRBJ2-7, with a weak D call TRBD1 (6 bases). Germline loops: CDR1 MNHNS, CDR2 SASEGT. V shed 10 bases and J shed 4 bases, with 20 bases lying between them. This CDR3 has 14 amino acids. Here the CDR3 reads CATTQAWTAYEQYF. CDR3 nucleotides: TGTGCCACCACCCAGGCCTGGACAGCATACGAGCAGTACTTC.

The V gene is TRBV25-1, the J gene TRBJ2-1, with 12 bases lining up with TRBD1. Germline V lookup: CDR1 MGHDK, CDR2 SYGVNS. The ends lost 3 bases at V and 10 bases at J; junction bases unmatched: 10. This CDR3 is 16 amino acids long. The CDR3 reads CASSDHSGQGAEEQFF. DNA of the CDR3: TGTGCCAGCAGTGACCACTCGGGACAGGGGGCAGAGGAGCAGTTCTTC. Using reference TRBV25-1 and TRBJ2-1 for the parts outside the CDR3, the full variable domain is EADIYQTPRYLVIGTGKKITLECSQTMGHDKMYWYQQDPGMELHLIHYSYGVNSTEKGDLSSESTVSRIRTEHFPLTLESARPSHTSQYLCASSDHSGQGAEEQFFGPGTRLTVL.

The chain uses TRBV6-5 and TRBJ1-1; D ambiguous. Germline lookup yields CDR1 MNHEY and CDR2 SVGAGI. Trimming removed 7 bases from V and 1 base from J, with 13 bases in between. The CDR3 consists of 14 residues. The CDR3 DNA sequence: TGTGCCAGCACCGACGGGAGAAAGAACACTGAAGCTTTCTTT. It is translated as CASTDGRKNTEAFF.

The chain recombines TRBV18 with TRBJ2-7; maybe TRBD2 (5 bases). This CDR3 spans 13 amino acids. V was cut by 5 bases and J by 3 bases, with 11 bases left in between. The V gene's germline CDR1 is KGHSH and CDR2 LQKENI. CDR3 nucleotides: TGTGCCAGCTCATCGACTACCTACTACGAGCAGTACTTC. Residues: CASSSTTYYEQYF.